The 17 T cell receptor beta chains below come from one sample, sequenced in a study of shared clonotypes between healthy human individuals. TCRdb's copy holds only in-frame clones and misses some; the assay was immunoSEQ multiplex PCR. This table has under 1 million clones, 80% to 95% appearing once. CD45RO-negative, CCR7-positively selected cells formed the naive CD8 fraction, excluding terminally differentiated effector memory CD45RA+ cells. The sample was naive CD8+ T cells sorted from blood. The source of these receptors is a man aged 30 to 45 in good health.

This chain joins TRBV2 and TRBJ2-7; D call uncertain. This CDR3 has 14 residues. V was trimmed by 1 base and J by 6 bases, leaving 13 bases between them. Germline assignment: CDR1 SNHLY and CDR2 FYNNEI. The CDR3 nucleotides read TGTGCCAGCAGTGAAGTTGAGCGTCCTATCGAGCAGTACTTC. This codes for CASSEVERPIEQYF. Supplemented by reference TRBV2 and TRBJ2-7, the full variable domain reads EPEVTQTPSHQVTQMGQEVILRCVPISNHLYFYWYRQILGQKVEFLVSFYNNEISEKSEIFDDQFSVERPDGSNFTLKIRSTKLEDSAMYFCASSEVERPIEQYFGPGTRLTVT.

The chain has TRBV9 and TRBJ2-7, with 8 bases aligning to TRBD1. The CDR3 totals 15 residues. V trimming: 0 bases; J trimming: 5 bases; junction bases outside the gene matches: 7. Germline V CDR1 and CDR2: SGDLS, YYNGEE. CDR3 region: CASSVGGRGQDEQYF. For the CDR3, the DNA is TGTGCCAGCAGCGTAGGGGGCAGGGGGCAGGACGAGCAGTACTTC.

The chain links TRBV19 to TRBJ1-2; the D gene is possibly TRBD1 (5 bases). This CDR3 is built from 13 residues. Germline CDR1 reads LNHDA; CDR2 reads SQIVND (reference sequence). Trimming removed 6 bases from V and 8 bases from J, with 16 bases in between. CDR3 loop: CASRTAGQVGYTF. The CDR3 coding sequence is TGTGCCAGTAGGACCGCGGGGCAAGTCGGCTACACCTTC. Full variable domain (rest looked up from reference TRBV19 and TRBJ1-2): DGGITQSPKYLFRKEGQNVTLSCEQNLNHDAMYWYRQDPGQGLRLIYYSQIVNDFQKGDIAEGYSVSREKKESFPLTVTSAQKNPTAFYLCASRTAGQVGYTFGSGTRLTVV.

This sequence joins TRBV27 and TRBJ1-2; D is uncertain. The CDR3 is 15 amino acids. Per germline, CDR1 MNHEY and CDR2 SMNVEV (reference sequence). Trimming removed 6 bases from V and 4 bases from J, with 18 bases in between. CDR3 DNA: TGTGCCAGCAGAATCTCTACGGAGTACTCCTATGGCTACACCTTC. This sequence encodes CASRISTEYSYGYTF.

The chain employs TRBV7-9 and TRBJ2-7; TRBD2 matches at 8 bases. The V segment lost 5 bases and the J segment 2 bases; nucleotides outside the gene matches: 14. The length of the CDR3 is 17 residues. The germline V gene encodes CDR1 SEHNR and CDR2 FQNEAQ (reference sequence). CDR3 region: CASSNTGRTSNPYEQYF. CDR3 bases: TGTGCCAGCAGCAACACCGGTCGGACTAGCAACCCCTACGAGCAGTACTTC.

A note on this clone: Other nucleotide sequences in the sample specify the same CDR3. The V gene is TRBV7-9, the J gene TRBJ1-5; 7 nucleotides line up with TRBD1. The CDR3 runs to 14 residues. Trimming cost V 1 base and J 5 bases; bases outside gene matches: 2. CDR1 is SEHNR, CDR2 FQNEAQ, per germline (reference sequence). This CDR3 is CASSLGQGHQPQHF. The CDR3 DNA sequence: TGTGCCAGCAGCTTAGGACAGGGCCATCAGCCCCAGCATTTT.

This rearrangement joins TRBV4-1 to TRBJ2-1, with 8 bases identical to TRBD2. The CDR3 consists of 16 residues. V shed 0 bases and J 3 bases; nucleotides not matched to a gene: 4. CDR1 MGHRA and CDR2 YSYEKL come from the germline V gene. CDR3 residues: CASSQESGRDYNEQFF. The CDR3 DNA follows: TGCGCCAGCAGCCAAGAATCCGGGAGGGACTACAATGAGCAGTTCTTC.

The genes are TRBV14 and TRBJ2-7, with D perhaps matching TRBD2 (5 bases). CDR1 and CDR2 from the germline V gene are SGHDN and FVKESK. Trimming cost V 2 bases and J 4 bases, with 24 bases left between them. This CDR3 contains 18 residues. Here the CDR3 reads CASSQTIPPSGVWYEQYF. As DNA, the CDR3 is TGTGCCAGCAGCCAAACTATTCCCCCTTCCGGGGTGTGGTACGAGCAGTACTTC.

The chain couples TRBV5-1 to TRBJ2-5; 7 bases are a match to TRBD1. Germline V gene lookup returns CDR1 SGHRS and CDR2 YFSETQ. V lost 2 bases and J lost 0; bases outside the gene matches: 13. The CDR3 sequence is 18 residues long. The CDR3 region is CASSFRTMTGNHQETQYF. CDR3 bases: TGCGCCAGCAGCTTCCGAACTATGACAGGGAACCACCAAGAGACCCAGTACTTC.

The gene calls are TRBV4-1 and TRBJ2-4; unclear D gene. CDR3 length: 15 amino acids. V shed 4 bases and J shed 8 bases, with 18 bases lying between them. Germline loops: CDR1 MGHRA, CDR2 YSYEKL. The CDR3 spells CASSLGLSFNDIQYF. CDR3 coding DNA: TGCGCCAGCAGCCTCGGGTTGAGTTTCAACGACATTCAGTACTTC.

This chain joins TRBV7-9 and TRBJ2-7, with 10 bases aligning to TRBD1. The CDR3 covers 15 residues. V lost 5 bases and J lost 3; bases outside the gene matches: 7. Germline V gives CDR1 SEHNR, CDR2 FQNEAQ (reference sequence). DNA of the CDR3: TGTGCCAGCAGCGCCACGACAGGGGGCGGCTACGAGCAGTACTTC. It translates to CASSATTGGGYEQYF.

The chain carries TRBV2 and TRBJ2-1; TRBD2 matches at 9 bases. The junction had 6 bases not matched to a gene; V was cut back by 6 bases and J by 3 bases. This CDR3 has 15 amino acids. The V gene's germline CDR1 is SNHLY and CDR2 FYNNEI. CDR3: CASRPGTSLYNEQFF. The DNA of the CDR3 is TGTGCCAGCAGGCCCGGGACTAGCCTCTACAATGAGCAGTTCTTC.

This clone was counted once. The rearrangement uses TRBV9 and TRBJ2-3, with D unclear. Per germline, CDR1 SGDLS and CDR2 YYNGEE. Trimming took 1 base from V and 6 from J, leaving 6 bases between them. The CDR3 totals 12 residues. The DNA of the CDR3 is TGTGCCAGCAGCGTACCCGGTGATACGCAGTATTTT. The encoded protein is CASSVPGDTQYF.

The rearrangement links TRBV6-6 to TRBJ1-1; 7 bases map to TRBD1. CDR1 and CDR2 from the germline V gene are MNHNY and SVGAGI (reference sequence). This CDR3 region has 13 residues. V lost 4 bases, J lost 8 bases, and 7 bases stayed unmatched. As DNA, the CDR3 is TGTGCCAGCAGTTTATCAGGGGGTCGGGAAGCTTTCTTT. Translation gives CASSLSGGREAFF.

The J gene is TRBJ2-7, the V gene TRBV13; 11 bases line up with TRBD2. Germline CDR1 PRHDT, CDR2 FYEKMQ (reference sequence). Trimming at V came to 5 bases and at J to 4 bases, leaving 4 bases not matched to a gene. CDR3 length: 14 amino acids. The CDR3 nucleotides are TGTGCCAGCAGCGCCGGGACTAGCGGATACGAGCAGTACTTC. This translates into CASSAGTSGYEQYF.

About this clone itself: The sample contains more than one DNA sequence encoding this CDR3. The chain carries TRBV15 and TRBJ1-1, with unresolved D. This CDR3 spans 13 amino acids. Germline-derived CDR1 and CDR2 are LNHNV and YYDKDF (reference sequence). The V and J ends lost 5 bases and 1 base respectively, with 8 bases between them. CDR3 region: CATSPRGNTEAFF. Here the CDR3 DNA reads TGTGCCACCAGCCCGCGAGGGAACACTGAAGCTTTCTTT.

The chain has TRBV4-1 and TRBJ1-5; D ambiguous. V was clipped by 2 bases and J by 5 bases, with 19 bases between them. This CDR3 is built from 17 residues. Germline CDR1 MGHRA, CDR2 YSYEKL. CDR3 loop: CASSQRLPLYPDQPQHF. CDR3 bases: TGCGCCAGCAGCCAAAGGCTCCCCCTATATCCGGATCAGCCCCAGCATTTT.